A selection of T cell receptor beta chains follows, all from one sample in a study of blood T cell repertoires in COVID-19. Sequencing used immunoSEQ multiplex PCR; TCRdb keeps in-frame clones, though not all of them. The sample shows 200,000 to 300,000 clones, approximately 91% of them seen only once. Material: peripheral blood. The receptors were gathered from a woman in her twenties or thirties with acute or convalescent COVID-19. CDR3s include the opening cysteine and the closing phenylalanine or tryptophan. Fields, in order: J gene, V gene, CDR3 length, CDR3 protein.

TRBJ2-1,TRBV29-1,14,CSVEGGSSWNEQFF
TRBJ1-2,TRBV19,15,CASSTGQAANYGYTF
TRBJ2-2,TRBV7-6,14,CASSLGTGGGELFF
TRBJ1-6,TRBV12-3/TRBV12-4,13,CASRTLGNSPLHF
TRBJ1-4,TRBV15,15,CATSRGAPTNEKLFF
TRBJ2-1,TRBV27,16,CASSSGTSGGFNEQFF
TRBJ1-2,TRBV5-4,13,CASSADRNYGYTF
TRBJ1-5,TRBV12-5,15,CASGLGQSSNQPQHF
TRBJ1-1,TRBV18,16,CASSPLLRQGNTEAFF
TRBJ2-1,TRBV9,15,CASSSRDREINEQFF
TRBJ2-1,TRBV4-3,17,CASSHHPGGSSYNEQFF
TRBJ2-3,TRBV24-1,16,CATSDPGTGGADTQYF
TRBJ1-4,TRBV19,15,CASSKQGATNEKLFF
TRBJ2-7,TRBV2,15,CASSDGQGIFYEQYF
TRBJ2-7,TRBV11-3,17,CASSLEARDLAPYEQYF
TRBJ2-7,TRBV6-5,11,CASGTGHEQYF
TRBJ1-1,TRBV19,11,CASNLNTEAFF
TRBJ2-7,TRBV19,15,CASSIAWTGSYEQYF
TRBJ2-7,TRBV4-3,13,CASSQHRLYEQYF
TRBJ2-1,TRBV14,16,CASSQTGLASYNEQFF
TRBJ1-3,TRBV7-2,16,CASSLSDGLSGNTIYF
TRBJ1-2,TRBV27,14,CATRSWDRDRGYTF
TRBJ1-4,TRBV18,19,CASSPKIPDSAGLDEKLFF
TRBJ2-5,TRBV5-4,16,CASSPGTSGLQETQYF
TRBJ2-7,TRBV5-1,18,CASSYAQPGQGTWYEQYF
TRBJ2-5,TRBV4-3,16,CASSQVHLQGEETQYF
TRBJ2-4,TRBV30,14,CAWKGDGAKNIQYF
TRBJ1-4,TRBV6-5,13,CASSSRANEKLFF
TRBJ1-3,TRBV19,12,CASSISLNTIYF
TRBJ2-4,TRBV19,15,CASSILTSGSDIQYF
TRBJ2-2,TRBV6-6,19,CASSLPLGLAGGNTGELFF
TRBJ2-4,TRBV5-4,14,CASSLDQGLNIQYF
TRBJ1-5,TRBV30,14,CAWSVRGMDQPQHF
TRBJ2-1,TRBV11-3,14,CASSPQSSYNEQFF